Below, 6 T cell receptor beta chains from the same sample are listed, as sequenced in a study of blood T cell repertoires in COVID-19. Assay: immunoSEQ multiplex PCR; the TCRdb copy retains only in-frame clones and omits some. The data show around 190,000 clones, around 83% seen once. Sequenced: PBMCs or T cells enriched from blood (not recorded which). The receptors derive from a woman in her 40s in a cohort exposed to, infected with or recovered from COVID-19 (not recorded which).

CDR3 amino acids: CASVPGDREETQYF. CDR3 nucleotide sequence: TGTGCCAGCGTTCCCGGGGACAGGGAAGAGACCCAGTACTTC. This rearrangement joins TRBV6-5 to TRBJ2-5, with TRBD1 matching 9 bases. The CDR3 sequence is 14 residues long. The junction had 7 bases not matched to a gene; V was cut back by 8 bases and J by 3 bases. Germline CDR1 MNHEY, CDR2 SVGAGI.

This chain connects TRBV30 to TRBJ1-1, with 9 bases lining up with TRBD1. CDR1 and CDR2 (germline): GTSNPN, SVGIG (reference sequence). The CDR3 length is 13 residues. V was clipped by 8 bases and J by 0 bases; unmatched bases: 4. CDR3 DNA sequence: TGTGCCCTACGGACAGGGGTGAACACTGAAGCTTTCTTT. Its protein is CALRTGVNTEAFF.

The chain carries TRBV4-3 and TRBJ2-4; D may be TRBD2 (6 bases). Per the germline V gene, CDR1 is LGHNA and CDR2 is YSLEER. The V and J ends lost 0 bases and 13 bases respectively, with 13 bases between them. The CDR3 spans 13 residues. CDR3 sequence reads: CASSQDSGLLQYF. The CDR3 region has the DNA TGCGCCAGCAGCCAAGATAGCGGATTGTTGCAGTACTTC.

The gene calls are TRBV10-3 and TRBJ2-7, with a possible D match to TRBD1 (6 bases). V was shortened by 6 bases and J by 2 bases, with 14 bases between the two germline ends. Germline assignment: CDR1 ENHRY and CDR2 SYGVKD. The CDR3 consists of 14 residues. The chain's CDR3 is CAISEGTQAYEQYF. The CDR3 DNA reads TGTGCCATCAGCGAGGGGACACAAGCCTACGAGCAGTACTTC.

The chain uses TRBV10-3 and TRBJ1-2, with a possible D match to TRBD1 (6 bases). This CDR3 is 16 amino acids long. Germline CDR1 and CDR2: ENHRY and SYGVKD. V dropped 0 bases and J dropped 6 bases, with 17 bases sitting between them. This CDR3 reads CAISESGSDSYHGYTF. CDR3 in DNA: TGTGCCATCAGTGAGTCGGGCTCGGACAGTTACCATGGCTACACCTTC.

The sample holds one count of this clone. This CDR3 reads CATEGGTGGNEQFF. CDR3 in DNA: TGTGCCACGGAAGGCGGGACAGGGGGCAATGAGCAGTTCTTC. V usage is TRBV15 and J usage is TRBJ2-1, with 11 bases fitting TRBD1. The CDR3 contains 14 residues. Germline loops: CDR1 LNHNV, CDR2 YYDKDF (reference sequence). V shed 9 bases and J 6 bases; nucleotides not matched to a gene: 7.